A selection of T cell receptor beta chains follows, all from one sample in a study of cytomegalovirus exposure and HLA in healthy donors. Clones were read by immunoSEQ multiplex PCR, and TCRdb kept only the in-frame ones, dropping some. The sample data list some 130,000 clones. Source material: PBMCs. These TCRs come from a man aged 18-30 years in good health and CMV-seronegative. Each CDR3 is given with its conserved first and last residue.

TRBJ1-5 TRBV7-2 CASSPDRGGGQPQHF
TRBJ1-5 TRBV27 CASSLLGVNQPQHF
- TRBV6-5 CASSPAQGLYEQYF
TRBJ1-2 TRBV15 CATSRPRQGSAGYTF
TRBJ2-7 TRBV27 CASSSAGTGKKQYF
TRBJ2-7 TRBV5-4 CASSRRGQLYEQYF
TRBJ2-1 TRBV10-3 CAISEFPGGANLNEQFF
TRBJ1-1 TRBV18 CASSPVNTMDSEAFF
TRBJ2-1 TRBV7-2 CASNAGAYNEQFF
TRBJ1-5 TRBV9 CASSPDPRDNQPQHF
TRBJ1-5 TRBV27 CASRPRTGAYSNQPQHF
TRBJ2-1 TRBV13 CASSPKGNEQFF
TRBJ2-7 TRBV25-1 CASSAPPGQGALNEQYF
- TRBV7-9 CASTSELRYEQYF
TRBJ2-5 TRBV11-3 CASSFGQGGTGSETQYF
TRBJ2-5 TRBV11-3 CASSFSATSGGRETQYF
TRBJ2-7 TRBV19 CASSIRPHRGYEQYF
TRBJ2-3 TRBV7-3 CASSLTGGKSDTQYF
TRBJ1-1 TRBV19 CASSIARPVAASGPEAFF
TRBJ2-7 TRBV18 CASSPRGQGIDEQYF
TRBJ2-5 TRBV5-5 CASSYGTGLLETQYF
TRBJ2-7 TRBV19 CASSIVAGDNEQYF
TRBJ1-4 TRBV7-9 CASSVGQGVGEKLFF
TRBJ1-2 TRBV5-6 CASGPGQSSFYGYTF
TRBJ2-2 TRBV27 CASSPGLAGGPTGELFF
TRBJ1-1 TRBV2 CASGGGTGDTEAFF
TRBJ2-2 TRBV7-9 CASSFHSTGELFF
TRBJ2-7 TRBV7-3 CASSPDRGNEQYF
TRBJ2-7 TRBV30 CAWGGYGQYF
TRBJ2-6 TRBV19 CASSSIGTDRSGANVLTF
TRBJ2-1 TRBV7-2 CASSRRQGSFNEQFF
TRBJ1-3 TRBV28 CASRGSGNTIYF
TRBJ1-5 TRBV10-3 CAISESPGSNQPQHF
TRBJ1-5 TRBV28 CASREGMNQPQHF
TRBJ1-6 TRBV7-3 CASSPGQGNSPLHF
TRBJ1-2 TRBV27 CASSPGDRVYGYTF
TRBJ1-2 TRBV4-3 CASSPSERVMYYGYTF
TRBJ1-1 TRBV29-1 CSVVGLMNTEAFF
TRBJ2-3 TRBV9 CASSQREGTDTQYF
TRBJ2-3 TRBV5-1 CASSFRDLTHTDTQYF
TRBJ1-2 TRBV19 CATGTYGYTF
TRBJ2-3 TRBV28 CASNPPGQGADTQYF
TRBJ2-3 TRBV28 CASSLSGRGTDTQYF
TRBJ1-4 TRBV5-1 CASSPSGVGEKLFF
TRBJ1-6 TRBV15 CATSRQRQAAGLAPLHF
TRBJ2-7 TRBV13 CASSAGQPSYEQYF
TRBJ2-3 TRBV7-2 CASSLGGSGTDTQYF
TRBJ2-3 TRBV7-2 CASSSFTDTQYF
TRBJ1-1 TRBV28 CASSFYGGLAFF
TRBJ2-5 TRBV30 CAWSRGGETQYF
TRBJ2-3 TRBV5-6 CASSAGLASGRPNTDTQYF
TRBJ1-1 TRBV19 CASSTAGGTMNTEAFF
TRBJ2-5 TRBV7-9 CASSLVSSLQETQYF